This TCR beta chain was sequenced for a study of shared clonotypes between healthy human individuals. The protocol was immunoSEQ multiplex PCR, while the TCRdb copy is restricted to in-frame clones and leaves out a portion. This sample has about 2.4 million clones; roughly 93% occur once, and the top ten carry 0.36%. Looked up from germline, CDR1 is SNHLY and CDR2 is FYNNEI. This CDR3 region has 14 residues. Trimming shortened V by 2 bases and J by 7 bases, and 11 bases separated the two germline ends. The specimen sequenced was naive CD4+ T cells from PBMCs. The subset was: CD45RA+ positively selected. The chain combines TRBV2 with TRBJ2-2; D ambiguous. The clonotype originates from a young man in good health. Some clones in this sample may be carry-over from other donors' samples. CDR3 coding DNA: TGTGCCAGCAGTGAAATGGTTGCATACGGGGAGCTGTTTTTT. Amino acid sequence: CASSEMVAYGELFF.